This T cell receptor beta chain was recorded in a study of shared clonotypes between healthy human individuals. Looking at the study overall: There were three CD4 naive, three CD4 memory, two CD8 naive and one CD8 memory plates per donor. The study, taken as a whole, reports: Clonotype sharing across a few donors was observed for around 5% of naive CD4 clonotypes.

The authors loaded approximately 220 ng DNA, roughly 27,000 T cell genomes, into sorted-subset replicate PCRs. This table comes from immunoSEQ multiplex PCR, and its TCRdb copy is limited to in-frame clones, with some not included. The sample carries about 750,000 clones, over 90% recorded once. In the case of this clone: Its antigen is still unknown.

CD8 cells classed as naive were CD45RO-negative and positively selected for CCR7, excluding terminally differentiated effector memory CD45RA+ cells. V was clipped by 2 bases and J by 3 bases; unmatched bases: 9. Germline CDR1 is SGDLS and CDR2 is YYNGEE. The CDR3 totals 16 residues. The sequenced material came from naive CD8+ T cells sorted from blood. The chain joins TRBV9 to TRBJ2-3; TRBD2 aligns across 7 bases. This clonotype was sampled from a man aged 30-40 years in good health. This chain's CDR3 is CASSVEGRAGTDTQYF. CDR3 DNA: TGTGCCAGCAGCGTTGAAGGGAGAGCGGGAACAGATACGCAGTATTTT.